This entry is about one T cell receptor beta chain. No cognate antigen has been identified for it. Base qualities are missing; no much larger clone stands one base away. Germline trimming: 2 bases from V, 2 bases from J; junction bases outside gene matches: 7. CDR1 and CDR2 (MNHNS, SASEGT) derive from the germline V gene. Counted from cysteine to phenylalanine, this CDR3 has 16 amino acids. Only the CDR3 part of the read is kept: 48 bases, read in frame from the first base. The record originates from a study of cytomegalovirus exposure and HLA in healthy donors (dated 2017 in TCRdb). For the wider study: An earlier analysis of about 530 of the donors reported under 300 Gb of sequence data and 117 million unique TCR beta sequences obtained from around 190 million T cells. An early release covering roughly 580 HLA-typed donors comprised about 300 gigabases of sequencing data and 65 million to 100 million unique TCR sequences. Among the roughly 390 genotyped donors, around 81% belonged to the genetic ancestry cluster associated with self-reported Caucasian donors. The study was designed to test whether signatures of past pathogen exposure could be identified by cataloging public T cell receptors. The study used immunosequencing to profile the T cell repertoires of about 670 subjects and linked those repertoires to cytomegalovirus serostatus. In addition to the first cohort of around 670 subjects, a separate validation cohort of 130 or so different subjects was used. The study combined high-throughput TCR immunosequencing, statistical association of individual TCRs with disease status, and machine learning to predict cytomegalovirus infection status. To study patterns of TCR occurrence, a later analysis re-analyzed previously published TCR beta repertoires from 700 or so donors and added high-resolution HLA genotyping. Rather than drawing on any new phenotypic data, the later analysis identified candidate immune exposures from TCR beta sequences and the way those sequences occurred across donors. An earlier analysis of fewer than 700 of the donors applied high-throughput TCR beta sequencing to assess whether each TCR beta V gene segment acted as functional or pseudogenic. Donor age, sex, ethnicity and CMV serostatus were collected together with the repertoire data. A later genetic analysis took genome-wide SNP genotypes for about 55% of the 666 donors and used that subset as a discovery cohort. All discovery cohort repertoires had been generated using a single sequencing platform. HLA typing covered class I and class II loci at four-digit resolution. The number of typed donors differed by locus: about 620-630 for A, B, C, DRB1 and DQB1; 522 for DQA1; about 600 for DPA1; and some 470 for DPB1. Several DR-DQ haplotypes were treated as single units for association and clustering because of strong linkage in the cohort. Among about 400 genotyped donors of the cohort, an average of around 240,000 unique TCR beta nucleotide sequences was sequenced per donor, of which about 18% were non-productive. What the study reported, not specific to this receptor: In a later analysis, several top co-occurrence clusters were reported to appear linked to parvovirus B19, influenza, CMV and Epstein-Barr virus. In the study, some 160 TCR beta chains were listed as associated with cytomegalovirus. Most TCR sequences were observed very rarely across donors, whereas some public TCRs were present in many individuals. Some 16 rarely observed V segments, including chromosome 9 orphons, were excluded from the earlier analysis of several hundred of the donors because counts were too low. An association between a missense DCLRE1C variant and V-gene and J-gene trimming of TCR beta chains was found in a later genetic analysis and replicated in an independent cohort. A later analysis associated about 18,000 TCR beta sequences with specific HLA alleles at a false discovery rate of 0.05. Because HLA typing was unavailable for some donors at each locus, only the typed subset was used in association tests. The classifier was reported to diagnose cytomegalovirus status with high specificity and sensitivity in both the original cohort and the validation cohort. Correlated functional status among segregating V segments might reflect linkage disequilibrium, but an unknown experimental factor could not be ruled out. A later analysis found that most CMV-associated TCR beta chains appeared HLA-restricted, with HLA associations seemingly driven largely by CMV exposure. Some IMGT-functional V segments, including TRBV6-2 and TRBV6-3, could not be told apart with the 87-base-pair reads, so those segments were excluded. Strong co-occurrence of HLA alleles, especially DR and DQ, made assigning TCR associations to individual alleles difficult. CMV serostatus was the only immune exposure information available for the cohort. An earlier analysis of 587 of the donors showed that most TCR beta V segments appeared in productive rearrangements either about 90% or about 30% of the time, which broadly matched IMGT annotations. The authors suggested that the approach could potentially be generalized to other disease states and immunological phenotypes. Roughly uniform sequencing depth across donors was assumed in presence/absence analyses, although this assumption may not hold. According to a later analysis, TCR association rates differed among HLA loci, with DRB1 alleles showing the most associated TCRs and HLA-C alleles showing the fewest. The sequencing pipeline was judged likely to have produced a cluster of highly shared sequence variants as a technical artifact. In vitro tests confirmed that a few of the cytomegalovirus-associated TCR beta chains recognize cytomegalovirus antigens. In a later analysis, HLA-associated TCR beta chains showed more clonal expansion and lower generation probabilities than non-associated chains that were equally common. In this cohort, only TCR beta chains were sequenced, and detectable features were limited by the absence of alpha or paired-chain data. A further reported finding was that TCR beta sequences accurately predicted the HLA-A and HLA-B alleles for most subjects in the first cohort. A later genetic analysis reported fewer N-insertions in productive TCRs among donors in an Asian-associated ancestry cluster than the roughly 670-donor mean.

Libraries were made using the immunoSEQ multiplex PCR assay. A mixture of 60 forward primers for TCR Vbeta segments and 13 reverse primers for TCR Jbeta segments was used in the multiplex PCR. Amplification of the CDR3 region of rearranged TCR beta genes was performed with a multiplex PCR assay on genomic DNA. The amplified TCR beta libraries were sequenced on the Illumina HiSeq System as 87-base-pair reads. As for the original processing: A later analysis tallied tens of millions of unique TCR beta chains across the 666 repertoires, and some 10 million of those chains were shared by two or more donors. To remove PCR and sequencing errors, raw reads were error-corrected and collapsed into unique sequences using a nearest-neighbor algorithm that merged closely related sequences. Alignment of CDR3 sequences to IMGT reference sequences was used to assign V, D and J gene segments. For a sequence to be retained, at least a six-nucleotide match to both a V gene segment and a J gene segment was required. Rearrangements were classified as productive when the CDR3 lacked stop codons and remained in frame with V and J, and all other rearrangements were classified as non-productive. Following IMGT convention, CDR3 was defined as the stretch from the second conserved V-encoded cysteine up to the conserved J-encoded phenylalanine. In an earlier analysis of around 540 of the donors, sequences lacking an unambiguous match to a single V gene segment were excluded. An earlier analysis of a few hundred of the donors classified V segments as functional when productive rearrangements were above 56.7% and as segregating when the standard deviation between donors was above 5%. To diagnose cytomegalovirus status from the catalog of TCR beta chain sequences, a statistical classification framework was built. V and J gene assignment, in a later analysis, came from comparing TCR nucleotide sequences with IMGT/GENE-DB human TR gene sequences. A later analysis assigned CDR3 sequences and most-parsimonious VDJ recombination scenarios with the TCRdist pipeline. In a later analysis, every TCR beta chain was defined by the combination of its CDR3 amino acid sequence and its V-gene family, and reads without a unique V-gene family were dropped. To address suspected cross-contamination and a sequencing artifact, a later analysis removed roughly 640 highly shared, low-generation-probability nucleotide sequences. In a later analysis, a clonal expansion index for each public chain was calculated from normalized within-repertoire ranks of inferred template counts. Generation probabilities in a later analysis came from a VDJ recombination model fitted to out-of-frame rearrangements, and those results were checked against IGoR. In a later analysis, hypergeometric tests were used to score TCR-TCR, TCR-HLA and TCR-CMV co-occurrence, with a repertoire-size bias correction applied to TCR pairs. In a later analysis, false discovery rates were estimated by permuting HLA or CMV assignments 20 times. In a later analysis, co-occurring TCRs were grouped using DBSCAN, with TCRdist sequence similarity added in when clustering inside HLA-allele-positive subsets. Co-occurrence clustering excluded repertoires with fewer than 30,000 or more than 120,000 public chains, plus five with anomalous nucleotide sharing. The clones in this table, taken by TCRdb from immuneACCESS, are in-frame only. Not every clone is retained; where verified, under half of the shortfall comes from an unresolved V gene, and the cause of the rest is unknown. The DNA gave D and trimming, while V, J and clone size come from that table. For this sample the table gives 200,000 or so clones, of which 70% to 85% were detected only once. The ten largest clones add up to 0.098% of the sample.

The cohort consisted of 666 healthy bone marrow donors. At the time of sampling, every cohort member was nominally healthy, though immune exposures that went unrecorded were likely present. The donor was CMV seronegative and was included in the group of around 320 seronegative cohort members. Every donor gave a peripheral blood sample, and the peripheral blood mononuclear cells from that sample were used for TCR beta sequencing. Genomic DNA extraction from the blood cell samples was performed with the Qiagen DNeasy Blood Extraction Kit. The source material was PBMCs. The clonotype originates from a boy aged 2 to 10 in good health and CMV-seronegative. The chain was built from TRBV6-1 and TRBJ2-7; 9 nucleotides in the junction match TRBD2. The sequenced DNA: TGTGCCAGCAGTGAACTTAGAGCGGGGGGCCCCTACGAGCAGTACTTC. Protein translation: CASSELRAGGPYEQYF.